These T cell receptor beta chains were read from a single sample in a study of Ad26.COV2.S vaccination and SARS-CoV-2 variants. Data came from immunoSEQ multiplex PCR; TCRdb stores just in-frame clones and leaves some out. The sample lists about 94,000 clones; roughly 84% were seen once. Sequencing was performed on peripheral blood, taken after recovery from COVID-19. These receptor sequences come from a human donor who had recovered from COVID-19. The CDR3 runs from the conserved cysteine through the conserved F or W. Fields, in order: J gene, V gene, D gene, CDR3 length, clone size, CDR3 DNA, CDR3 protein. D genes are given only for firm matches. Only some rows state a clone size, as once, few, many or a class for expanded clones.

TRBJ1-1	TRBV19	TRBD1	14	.	TGTGCCAGTAGTATAGGGACAGGGAACACTGAAGCTTTCTTT	CASSIGTGNTEAFF
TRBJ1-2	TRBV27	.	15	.	TGTGCCAGCAGTTTATCGTTTGGGCAGACAAATGGCTACACCTTC	CASSLSFGQTNGYTF
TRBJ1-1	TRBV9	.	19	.	TGTGCCAGCAGCCCACGGACGACGGGGACCTCTTCGAGGGGAACTGAAGCTTTCTTT	CASSPRTTGTSSRGTEAFF
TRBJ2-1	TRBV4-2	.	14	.	TGTGCCAGCAGCCAAGAGGGACTTTACAATGAGCAGTTCTTC	CASSQEGLYNEQFF
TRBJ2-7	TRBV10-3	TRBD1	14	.	TGTGCCATCAGTGGAGAGGACAGGGCCTACGAGCAGTACTTC	CAISGEDRAYEQYF
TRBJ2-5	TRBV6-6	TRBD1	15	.	TGTGCCAGCAGCAAAAGGGGACAGGGAAAAGAGACCCAGTACTTC	CASSKRGQGKETQYF
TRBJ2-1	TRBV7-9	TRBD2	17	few	TGTGCCAGCAGCTTACCAGTGACTAGCGGGAGTGATGATGAGCAGTTCTTC	CASSLPVTSGSDDEQFF
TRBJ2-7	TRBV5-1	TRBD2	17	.	TGCGCCAGCAGCCAGCCTGGACTAGCGCAATACTCCTACGAGCAGTACTTC	CASSQPGLAQYSYEQYF
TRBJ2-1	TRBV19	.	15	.	TGTGCCAGTAGTATGGTCGGGAGCTCCTACAATGAGCAGTTCTTC	CASSMVGSSYNEQFF
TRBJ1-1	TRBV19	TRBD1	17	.	TGTGCCAGCCGGACAGGGAACCACCTGATTGGGAGCACTGAAGCTTTCTTT	CASRTGNHLIGSTEAFF
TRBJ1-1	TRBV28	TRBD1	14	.	TGTGCCAGCAGAGAACAGGGGGCGGGAACTGAAGCTTTCTTT	CASREQGAGTEAFF
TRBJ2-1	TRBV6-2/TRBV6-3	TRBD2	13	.	TGTGCCAGCAGTCGACTAGCGGGAGGGCCGCAGTTCTTC	CASSRLAGGPQFF
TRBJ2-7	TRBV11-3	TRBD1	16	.	TGTGCCAGCAGCTTAGAAGTAGGGACAGGGCAATACGAGCAGTACTTC	CASSLEVGTGQYEQYF
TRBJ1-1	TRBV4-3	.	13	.	TGCGCCAGCAGCCAATTTAGAACGGTAGAAGCTTTCTTT	CASSQFRTVEAFF
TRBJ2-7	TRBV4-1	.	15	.	TGCGCCAGCAGCCAAGATAGCGGTCCCTCCTACGAGCAGTACTTC	CASSQDSGPSYEQYF
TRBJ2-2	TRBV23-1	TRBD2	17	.	TGCGCCAGCAGTCACTCGACTAGCGGGAGATACACCGGGGAGCTGTTTTTT	CASSHSTSGRYTGELFF
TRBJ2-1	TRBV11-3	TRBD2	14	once	TGTGCCAGCAACAAAGCGGGAGGGCTCGCTGAGCAGTTCTTC	CASNKAGGLAEQFF
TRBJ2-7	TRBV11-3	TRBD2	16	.	TGTGCCAGCAGCTTAGGGTTTCTCGGGACTAGCTACGAGCAGTACTTC	CASSLGFLGTSYEQYF
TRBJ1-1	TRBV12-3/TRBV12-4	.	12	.	TGTGCCAGCAGTCCCTCGGGCACTGAAGCTTTCTTT	CASSPSGTEAFF
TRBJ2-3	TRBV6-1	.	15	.	TGTGCCAGCAGTGAAAGCTTGGCAGTCACAGATACGCAGTATTTT	CASSESLAVTDTQYF
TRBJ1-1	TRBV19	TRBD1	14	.	TGTGCCAGTAGTTGGGGAACAGGGGGCACTGAAGCTTTCTTT	CASSWGTGGTEAFF